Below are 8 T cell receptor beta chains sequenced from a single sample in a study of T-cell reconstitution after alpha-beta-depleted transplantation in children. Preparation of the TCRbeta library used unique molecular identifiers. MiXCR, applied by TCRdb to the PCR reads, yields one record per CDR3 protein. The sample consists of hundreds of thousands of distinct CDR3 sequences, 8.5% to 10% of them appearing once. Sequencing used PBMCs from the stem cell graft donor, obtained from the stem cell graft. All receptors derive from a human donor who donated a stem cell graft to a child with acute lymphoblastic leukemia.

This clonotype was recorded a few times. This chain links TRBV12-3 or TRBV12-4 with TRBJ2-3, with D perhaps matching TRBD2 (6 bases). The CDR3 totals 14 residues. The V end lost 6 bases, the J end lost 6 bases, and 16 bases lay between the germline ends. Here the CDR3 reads CASRTESGGDTQYF. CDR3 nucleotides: TGTGCCAGCAGGACCGAGAGCGGAGGGGATACGCAGTATTTT.

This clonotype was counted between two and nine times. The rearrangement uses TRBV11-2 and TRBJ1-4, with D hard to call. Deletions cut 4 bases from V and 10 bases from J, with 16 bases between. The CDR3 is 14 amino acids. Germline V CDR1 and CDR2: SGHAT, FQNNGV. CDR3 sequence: CASSSQGSLGKLFF. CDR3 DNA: TGTGCCAGCAGCTCGCAAGGTTCGTTAGGAAAACTGTTTTTT.

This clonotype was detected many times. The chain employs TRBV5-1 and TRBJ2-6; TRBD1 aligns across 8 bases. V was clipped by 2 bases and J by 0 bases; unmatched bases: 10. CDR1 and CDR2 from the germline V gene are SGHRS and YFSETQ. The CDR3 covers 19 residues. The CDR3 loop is CASSFEDRGRPSGANVLTF. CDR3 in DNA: TGCGCCAGCAGCTTCGAAGACAGGGGTCGGCCCTCTGGGGCCAACGTCCTGACTTTC.

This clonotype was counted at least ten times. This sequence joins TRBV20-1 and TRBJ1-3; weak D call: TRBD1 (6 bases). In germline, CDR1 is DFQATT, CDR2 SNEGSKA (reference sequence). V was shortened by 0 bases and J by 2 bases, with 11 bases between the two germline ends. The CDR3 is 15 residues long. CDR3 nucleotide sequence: TGCAGTGCTAGAGATGGGGCAGGGGCTGGAAACACCATATATTTT. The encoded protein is CSARDGAGAGNTIYF.

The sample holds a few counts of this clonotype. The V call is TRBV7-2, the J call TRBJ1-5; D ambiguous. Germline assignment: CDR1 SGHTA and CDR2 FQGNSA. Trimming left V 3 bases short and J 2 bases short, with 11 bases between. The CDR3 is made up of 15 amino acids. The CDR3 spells CASSFQDRGNQPQHF. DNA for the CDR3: TGTGCCAGCAGCTTCCAGGATCGCGGCAATCAGCCCCAGCATTTT.

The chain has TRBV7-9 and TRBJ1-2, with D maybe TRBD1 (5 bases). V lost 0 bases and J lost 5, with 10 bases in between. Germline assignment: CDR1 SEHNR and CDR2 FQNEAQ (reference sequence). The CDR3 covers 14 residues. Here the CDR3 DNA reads TGTGCCAGCAGCTTAGCGAATTCAGGGTATGGCTACACCTTC. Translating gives CASSLANSGYGYTF.

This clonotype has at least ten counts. This CDR3 is CASSQAGRETGDTYEQYF. CDR3 bases: TGTGCCAGCAGCCAAGCGGGTAGAGAGACAGGGGACACCTACGAGCAGTACTTC. The V call is TRBV3-1, the J call TRBJ2-7; 8 bases line up with TRBD1. The CDR3 sequence is 18 residues long. Germline CDR1 LGHDT, CDR2 YNNKEL (reference sequence). Unmatched junction bases numbered 13, after V lost 1 base and J lost 2 bases.

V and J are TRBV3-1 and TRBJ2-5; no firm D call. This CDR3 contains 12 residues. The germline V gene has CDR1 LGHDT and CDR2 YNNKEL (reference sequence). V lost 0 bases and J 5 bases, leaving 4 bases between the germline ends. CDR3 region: CASSQEGETQYF. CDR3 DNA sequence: TGTGCCAGCAGCCAAGAGGGGGAGACCCAGTACTTC.